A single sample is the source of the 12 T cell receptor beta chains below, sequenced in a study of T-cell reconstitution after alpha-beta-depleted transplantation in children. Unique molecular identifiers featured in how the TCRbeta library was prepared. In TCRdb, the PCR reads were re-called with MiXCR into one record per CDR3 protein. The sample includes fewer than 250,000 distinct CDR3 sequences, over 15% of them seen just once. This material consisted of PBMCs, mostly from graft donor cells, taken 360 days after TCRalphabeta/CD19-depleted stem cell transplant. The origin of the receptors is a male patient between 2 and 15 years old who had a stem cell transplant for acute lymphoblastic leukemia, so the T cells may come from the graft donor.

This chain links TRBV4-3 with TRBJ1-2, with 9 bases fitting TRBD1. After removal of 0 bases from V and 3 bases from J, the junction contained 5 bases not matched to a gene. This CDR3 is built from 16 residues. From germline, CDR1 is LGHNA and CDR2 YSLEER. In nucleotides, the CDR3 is TGCGCCAGCAGCCAAGATGACAGGGGGGGTTACTATGGCTACACCTTC. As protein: CASSQDDRGGYYGYTF.

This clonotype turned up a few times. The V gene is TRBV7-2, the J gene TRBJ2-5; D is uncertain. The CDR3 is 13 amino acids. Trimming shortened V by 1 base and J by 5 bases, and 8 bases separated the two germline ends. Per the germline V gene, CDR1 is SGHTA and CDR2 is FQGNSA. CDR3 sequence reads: CASSLVRQETQYF. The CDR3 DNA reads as TGTGCCAGCAGCTTAGTTAGGCAGGAGACCCAGTACTTC.

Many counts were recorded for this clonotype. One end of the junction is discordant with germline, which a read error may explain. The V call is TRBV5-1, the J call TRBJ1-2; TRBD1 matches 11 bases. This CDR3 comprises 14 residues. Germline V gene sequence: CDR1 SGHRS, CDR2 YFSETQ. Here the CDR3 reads CASSLGQGDYGYTF. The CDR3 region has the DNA TGTGCCAGCAGCTTGGGACAGGGGGACTATGGCTACACCTTC.

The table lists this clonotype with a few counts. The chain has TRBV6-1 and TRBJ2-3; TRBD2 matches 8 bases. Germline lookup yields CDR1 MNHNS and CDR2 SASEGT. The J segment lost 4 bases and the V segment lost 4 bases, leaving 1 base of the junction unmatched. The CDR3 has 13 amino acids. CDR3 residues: CASSVAGPDTQYF. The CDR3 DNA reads TGTGCCAGCAGTGTAGCGGGGCCAGATACGCAGTATTTT.

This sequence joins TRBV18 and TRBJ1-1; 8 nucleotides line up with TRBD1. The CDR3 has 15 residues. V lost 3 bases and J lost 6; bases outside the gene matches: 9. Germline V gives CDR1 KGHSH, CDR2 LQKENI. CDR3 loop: CASSPRTGRVAEAFF. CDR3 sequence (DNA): TGTGCCAGCTCACCTAGGACAGGGCGGGTCGCTGAAGCTTTCTTT.

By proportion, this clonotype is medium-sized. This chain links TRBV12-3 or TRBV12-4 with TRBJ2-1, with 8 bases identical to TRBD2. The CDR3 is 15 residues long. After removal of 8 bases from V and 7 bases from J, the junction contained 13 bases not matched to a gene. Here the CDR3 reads CASGLSRGGRNEQFF. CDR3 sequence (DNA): TGTGCCAGCGGCCTGAGCCGGGGGGGCCGAAATGAGCAGTTCTTC.

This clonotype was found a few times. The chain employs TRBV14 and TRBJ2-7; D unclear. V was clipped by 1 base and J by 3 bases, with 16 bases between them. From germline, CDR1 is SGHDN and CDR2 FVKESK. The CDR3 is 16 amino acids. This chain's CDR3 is CASSQAPPRRYYEQYF. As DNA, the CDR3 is TGTGCCAGCAGCCAAGCGCCACCCAGGCGCTACTACGAGCAGTACTTC. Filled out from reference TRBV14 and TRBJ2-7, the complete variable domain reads EAGVTQFPSHSVIEKGQTVTLRCDPISGHDNLYWYRRVMGKEIKFLLHFVKESKQDESGMPNNRFLAERTGGTYSTLKVQPAELEDSGVYFCASSQAPPRRYYEQYFGPGTRLTVT.

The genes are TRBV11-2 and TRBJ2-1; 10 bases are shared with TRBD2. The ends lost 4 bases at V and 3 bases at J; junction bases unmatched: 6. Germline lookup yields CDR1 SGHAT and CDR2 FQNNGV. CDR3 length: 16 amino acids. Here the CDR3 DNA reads TGTGCCAGCAGCTACCTCTGGACTAGCGGCTACAATGAGCAGTTCTTC. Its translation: CASSYLWTSGYNEQFF.

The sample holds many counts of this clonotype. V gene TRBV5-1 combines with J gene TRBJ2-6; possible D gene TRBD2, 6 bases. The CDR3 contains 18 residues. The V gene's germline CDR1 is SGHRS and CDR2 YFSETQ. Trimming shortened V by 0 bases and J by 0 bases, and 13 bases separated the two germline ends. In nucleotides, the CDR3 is TGCGCCAGCAGCTTGGCCGGGACTTCTCGCTCTGGGGCCAACGTCCTGACTTTC. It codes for CASSLAGTSRSGANVLTF.

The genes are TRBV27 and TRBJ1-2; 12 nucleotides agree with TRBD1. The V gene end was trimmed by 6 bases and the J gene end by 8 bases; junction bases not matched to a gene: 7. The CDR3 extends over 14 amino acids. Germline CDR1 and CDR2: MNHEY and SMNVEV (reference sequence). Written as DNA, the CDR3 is TGTGCCAGCAGACACGGGACAGGGGGCAAGGGCTACACCTTC. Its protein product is CASRHGTGGKGYTF.

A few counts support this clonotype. CDR3 region: CASNHGNANTGELFF. CDR3 in DNA: TGTGCCAGCAACCATGGGAACGCGAACACCGGGGAGCTGTTTTTT. The V and J genes are TRBV5-4 and TRBJ2-2; D gene unclear. Germline V gives CDR1 SGHNT, CDR2 YYREEE (reference sequence). Trimming took 6 bases from V and 0 from J, leaving 12 bases between them. CDR3 length equals 15 residues.

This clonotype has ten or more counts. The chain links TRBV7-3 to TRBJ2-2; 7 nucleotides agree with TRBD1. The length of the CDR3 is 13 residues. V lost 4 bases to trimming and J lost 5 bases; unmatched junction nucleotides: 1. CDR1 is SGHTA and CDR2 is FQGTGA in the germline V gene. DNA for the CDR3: TGTGCCAGCAGCTCGACAGGGACCGGGGAGCTGTTTTTT. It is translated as CASSSTGTGELFF.